Following are 21 T cell receptor beta chains from one sample sequenced in a study of read filtering for tumor transcriptome and immune sequencing. This library used approximately 390 ng RNA and molecular barcoded adaptors spanning alpha/delta and beta/gamma chains. One entry per CDR3 protein results from TCRdb running MiXCR on the reads. The data hold more than 30,000 distinct CDR3 sequences, with 12% to 15% observed a single time. The sample consisted of a population of CD138-negative cells sorted from bone marrow. These TCRs come from a donor at least 40 years old with multiple myeloma.

This clonotype was seen many times. The chain is built from TRBV3-1 and TRBJ2-1; no reliable D call. V lost 0 bases and J lost 3, with 21 bases in between. The CDR3 spans 19 residues. Germline V CDR1 and CDR2: LGHDT, YNNKEL (reference sequence). For the CDR3, the DNA is TGTGCCAGCAGCCAAGATCTCCCTCATGGGCATGGGATCTACAATGAGCAGTTCTTC. Translated: CASSQDLPHGHGIYNEQFF.

There are many counts of this clonotype. V is TRBV4-2 and J is TRBJ1-1; no clear D. The CDR3 loop spans 17 amino acids. Germline lookup yields CDR1 LGHNA and CDR2 YNFKEQ. V was trimmed by 1 base and J by 4 bases, leaving 19 bases between them. Here the CDR3 reads CASSQGSREKGATEAFF. CDR3 in DNA: TGTGCCAGCAGCCAAGGAAGTAGGGAAAAGGGAGCCACTGAAGCTTTCTTT.

The chain combines TRBV3-1 with TRBJ1-5; no firm D call. The CDR3 is made up of 15 amino acids. Per germline, CDR1 LGHDT and CDR2 YNNKEL (reference sequence). The ends were cut back, 5 bases at V and 2 bases at J, with 13 bases in the middle. CDR3 in amino acids: CASSALPGRNQPQHF. CDR3 bases: TGTGCCAGCAGCGCCCTGCCCGGACGCAATCAGCCCCAGCATTTT. The full variable domain, completed using reference TRBV3-1 and TRBJ1-5, is DTAVSQTPKYLVTQMGNDKSIKCEQNLGHDTMYWYKQDSKKFLKIMFSYNNKELIINETVPNRFSPKSPDKAHLNLHINSLELGDSAVYFCASSALPGRNQPQHFGDGTRLSIL.

This clonotype was recorded at least ten times. The chain employs TRBV5-1 and TRBJ1-1; D unresolved. The germline gives CDR1 SGHRS, CDR2 YFSETQ. The CDR3 totals 14 residues. Deletions cut 2 bases from V and 5 bases from J, with 13 bases between. The CDR3 is CASSFTLPATEAFF. The CDR3 DNA reads TGCGCCAGCAGCTTTACTCTCCCAGCGACTGAAGCTTTCTTT.

Many counts were recorded for this clonotype. The chain is built from TRBV18 and TRBJ2-1, with 7 bases identical to TRBD2. The trim removed 7 bases at V and 7 bases at J, leaving 7 bases unmatched. CDR1 is KGHSH, CDR2 LQKENI, per germline. The CDR3 totals 13 residues. This CDR3 reads CASLGAGKNEQFF. The CDR3 DNA reads TGTGCCAGCTTAGGAGCGGGGAAAAATGAGCAGTTCTTC. Full variable domain (rest looked up from reference TRBV18 and TRBJ2-1): NAGVMQNPRHLVRRRGQEARLRCSPMKGHSHVYWYRQLPEEGLKFMVYLQKENIIDESGMPKERFSAEFPKEGPSILRIQQVVRGDSAAYFCASLGAGKNEQFFGPGTRLTVL.

Only one count was recorded for this clonotype. Only one base separates this from a far larger clonotype, so it likely reflects a read error. V usage is TRBV4-1 and J usage is TRBJ2-1, with TRBD2 matching over 8 bases. The CDR3 covers 15 residues. CDR1 is MGHRA and CDR2 is YSYEKL in the germline V gene. The CDR3, as DNA: TGTGCCAGCAGCAAACCAGCGGGAGCAGATAATGAGCAGTTCTTC. This gives the protein CASSKPAGADNEQFF.

This clonotype was recorded at least ten times. CDR3 loop: CASSASGRVSGELFF. CDR3 nucleotide sequence: TGCGCCAGCAGCGCTAGCGGGAGGGTCTCCGGGGAGCTGTTTTTT. V is TRBV5-1 and J is TRBJ2-2; 12 nucleotides align to TRBD2. CDR3 length equals 15 residues. Germline V gene data show CDR1 as SGHRS and CDR2 as YFSETQ. Losses at the gene ends were 4 bases for V and 6 bases for J; bases not matched to a gene: 4.

This clonotype was detected ten times or more. J is TRBJ2-1 and V is TRBV7-3; D not certain. CDR1 is SGHTA and CDR2 is FQGTGA in the germline V gene. V lost 1 base and J lost 2, with 9 bases in between. The CDR3 loop spans 15 amino acids. In DNA, the CDR3 is TGTGCCAGCAGCTTAAATCGTCCCCCCTACAATGAGCAGTTCTTC. This translates into CASSLNRPPYNEQFF.

This clonotype has more than one count but fewer than ten. V usage is TRBV12-3 or TRBV12-4 and J usage is TRBJ1-2; D gene unclear. Trimming cost V 1 base and J 2 bases, with 5 bases left between them. This CDR3 has 13 residues. CDR3 protein: CASSLGRNYGYTF. The CDR3 bases are TGTGCCAGCAGTTTAGGGAGGAACTATGGCTACACCTTC.

The table lists this clonotype with many counts. V gene TRBV7-2 combines with J gene TRBJ2-7; D is undetermined. With 2 bases removed from V and 2 bases from J, the gap between germline ends came to 10 bases. Germline V gene lookup returns CDR1 SGHTA and CDR2 FQGNSA. The CDR3 loop spans 14 amino acids. The CDR3 protein is CASSLSPSTYEQYF. The CDR3 nucleotides are TGTGCCAGCAGCTTATCCCCCTCCACCTACGAGCAGTACTTC.

About this clonotype itself: This clone may be a read error of a much larger clone one base away. V and J are TRBV20-1 and TRBJ2-7; 7 bases are a match to TRBD2. Germline V gene sequence: CDR1 DFQATT, CDR2 SNEGSKA (reference sequence). The length of the CDR3 is 13 residues. The CDR3: CCGERDLSYEQYF. CDR3 DNA sequence: TGCTGTGGAGAGCGGGATTTAAGCTACGAGCAGTACTTC.

The chain links TRBV9 to TRBJ2-3; D remains ambiguous. V was pared by 3 bases and J by 0 bases, with 8 bases between. Germline values: CDR1 SGDLS, CDR2 YYNGEE. CDR3 length equals 14 residues. Written as DNA, the CDR3 is TGTGCCAGCAGCGGCGACTTCAGCACAGATACGCAGTATTTT. Translated: CASSGDFSTDTQYF.

As concerns this clonotype: With a far larger clone one base away, a read error is the likely cause. Here the CDR3 reads CASSSEAGEATQYF. Here the CDR3 DNA reads TGTGCCAGCAGCTCGGAAGCGGGAGAAGCTACGCAGTATTTT. The V and J genes are TRBV5-8 and TRBJ2-3; 8 bases are shared with TRBD2. Germline V gene lookup returns CDR1 SGHTS and CDR2 YDEGEE. After removal of 3 bases from V and 8 bases from J, the junction contained 8 bases not matched to a gene. The CDR3 covers 14 residues.

This clonotype has at least ten counts. The rearrangement links TRBV5-6 to TRBJ1-6, with D uncertain. The CDR3 runs to 15 residues. Germline lookup yields CDR1 SGHDT and CDR2 YYEEEE. The germline V and J ends were trimmed by 4 bases and 7 bases, with 15 bases remaining between them. This CDR3 reads CASSATRRLNSPLHF. The DNA for the CDR3 is TGTGCCAGCAGCGCGACACGACGGCTAAATTCACCCCTCCACTTT.

In regard to this clonotype: Given a much more abundant clone one base away, this may be a read error. The rearrangement joins TRBV4-3 to TRBJ2-6, with D perhaps matching TRBD1 (5 bases). CDR1 and CDR2 (germline): LGHNA, YSLEER. CDR3 size: 17 residues. The CDR3 reads CASSQEGSGSGANVLAF. CDR3 DNA: TGCGCCAGCAGCCAAGAAGGCTCGGGCTCTGGGGCCAACGTCCTGGCTTTC.

On this clonotype itself: One base away lies a much larger clone, so this may be a sequencing read error. V is TRBV29-1 and J is TRBJ2-5, with D perhaps matching TRBD2 (6 bases). The germline V gene has CDR1 SQVTM and CDR2 ANQGSEA. The length of the CDR3 is 13 residues. Trimming cost V 7 bases and J 5 bases, with 17 bases left between them. The CDR3 sequence: CSAGPGALETQYF. The CDR3 DNA is TGCAGCGCTGGCCCGGGAGCCCTGGAGACCCAGTACTTC. The full variable domain, in which reference TRBV29-1 and TRBJ2-5 provide the parts outside the CDR3, is SAVISQKPSRDICQRGTSLTIQCQVDSQVTMMFWYRQQPGQSLTLIATANQGSEATYESGFVIDKFPISRPNLTFSTLTVSNMSPEDSSIYLCSAGPGALETQYFGPGTRLLVL.

This clonotype was seen only a few times. A read error may explain this, as a much larger clone is one base away. This chain links TRBV6-5 with TRBJ1-1; possible D gene TRBD1, 5 bases. The CDR3 is 16 amino acids. The germline V gene encodes CDR1 MNHEY and CDR2 SVGAGI. V gave up 3 bases and J gave up 1 base, with 15 bases separating them. CDR3 in amino acids: CASSYRDGTTNTEAFF. CDR3 DNA: TGTGCCAGCAGTTATAGGGACGGTACAACGAACACTGAAGCTTTCTTT.

This clonotype was counted at least ten times. The V and J genes are TRBV19 and TRBJ2-7; TRBD2 matches at 11 bases. CDR3 length: 15 amino acids. Germline V lookup: CDR1 LNHDA, CDR2 SQIVND (reference sequence). The V and J ends lost 6 bases and 0 bases, in that order; junction bases with no gene match: 4. The CDR3 protein is CASRTGTSGSYEQYF. The CDR3 DNA is TGTGCCAGTAGAACCGGGACTAGCGGCTCCTACGAGCAGTACTTC.

About this clonotype itself: It may be a read error: a sequence one base away is much more abundant. The chain joins TRBV7-8 to TRBJ2-3, with a tentative D call TRBD2 (5 bases). CDR3 length: 16 amino acids. The germline V gene has CDR1 SGHVS and CDR2 FQNEAQ. CDR3 sequence (DNA): TGTGTCAGCAGCTTAGTCGGCGGGCGGGGCACAGATACGCAGTATTTT. Translating gives CVSSLVGGRGTDTQYF.

On this clonotype itself: A junction end diverges from the germline sequence, so it may reflect a read error. The V gene is TRBV7-6, the J gene TRBJ2-2, with TRBD2 matching over 10 bases. From germline, CDR1 is SGHVS and CDR2 FNYEAQ. The CDR3 is 15 residues long. CDR3 residues: CASSLAGEHTGELFF. CDR3 DNA sequence: TGTGCCAGCAGCCTAGCGGGAGAACACACCGGGGAGCTGTTTTTT.

In its sample, this clonotype was seen many times. V is TRBV29-1 and J is TRBJ2-1; 11 positions match TRBD2. The CDR3 is 15 amino acids. From germline, CDR1 is SQVTM and CDR2 ANQGSEA. The trim removed 5 bases at V and 7 bases at J, leaving 10 bases unmatched. CDR3: CSVLLTSGIRNEQFF. In DNA, the CDR3 is TGCAGCGTTCTCTTGACTAGCGGGATCAGGAATGAGCAGTTCTTC.